Below, one TCR beta chain is given with its context. Its cognate antigen is unknown. The data belong to a study of shared clonotypes between healthy human individuals. Broader study findings: All-four-donor shared clonotypes had higher generation probabilities than non-shared clonotypes did. Sharing of clonotypes among donors was expected to vary with sequencing depth.

The run depth of the assay was deep. TCRdb's table, derived via immunoSEQ multiplex PCR, lists solely in-frame clones and lacks some. The data hold some 800,000 clones, with more than 85% observed a single time. Naive CD8 isolation took CD45RO-negative cells positively selected for CCR7 and excluded terminally differentiated effector memory CD45RA+ cells. There are 15 residues in the CDR3. CDR1 and CDR2 from the germline V gene are PRHDT and FYEKMQ (reference sequence). The J segment lost 2 bases and the V segment lost 3 bases, leaving 3 bases of the junction unmatched. Sequencing was carried out using naive CD8+ T cells sorted from blood. The TCR was taken from a man aged 25 to 40 in good health. This chain joins TRBV13 and TRBJ2-7; TRBD2 agrees at 11 bases. The CDR3 DNA reads TGTGCCAGCAGCTTCAGTAGCGGGAGGGCCTACGAGCAGTACTTC. Amino acids: CASSFSSGRAYEQYF.